This entry lists 10 T cell receptor beta chains sequenced from one sample in a study of blood T cell repertoires in COVID-19. The table came from immunoSEQ multiplex PCR; TCRdb's copy has only in-frame clones and leaves some out. The sample carries 100,000 to 150,000 clones, about 89% recorded once. Sequences were obtained from peripheral blood. The receptors shown here come from a man in his sixties with COVID-19, enrolled during active disease.

The rearrangement uses TRBV7-2 and TRBJ1-3; 9 bases line up with TRBD1. This CDR3 comprises 15 residues. From germline, CDR1 is SGHTA and CDR2 FQGNSA. V gave up 5 bases and J gave up 4 bases; unmatched junction bases: 6. Written as DNA, the CDR3 is TGTGCCAGCAGCAAAACAGGGGGCCACGGAAACACCATATATTTT. Its protein product is CASSKTGGHGNTIYF.

V and J are TRBV4-3 and TRBJ2-2; 12 bases map to TRBD2. The CDR3 has 16 residues. Germline V gene data show CDR1 as LGHNA and CDR2 as YSLEER. V was clipped by 4 bases and J by 6 bases; unmatched bases: 6. This CDR3 is CASSRTSSGGAGELFF. DNA of the CDR3: TGCGCCAGCAGCCGAACTTCTAGCGGGGGGGCCGGGGAGCTGTTTTTT.

V is TRBV2 and J is TRBJ1-5; 7 bases are a match to TRBD1. The ends lost 5 bases at V and 0 bases at J; junction bases unmatched: 7. CDR1 is SNHLY and CDR2 is FYNNEI in the germline V gene. The CDR3 is 16 residues long. The CDR3 protein is CASSRDRVGSNQPQHF. The CDR3 DNA follows: TGTGCCAGCAGTAGAGACAGGGTTGGTAGCAATCAGCCCCAGCATTTT.

This chain joins TRBV12-3 or TRBV12-4 and TRBJ2-7; a weak D match, TRBD2 (5 bases). This CDR3 is 13 amino acids long. V was pared by 1 base and J by 7 bases, with 11 bases between. The CDR3 coding sequence is TGTGCCAGCAGTTTAGGGCGGGCGCGAGAGCAGTACTTC. It is translated as CASSLGRAREQYF.

The chain carries TRBV29-1 and TRBJ2-2; D perhaps matches TRBD1 (7 bases). The CDR3 contains 14 residues. V dropped 6 bases and J dropped 5 bases, with 16 bases sitting between them. Germline CDR1 SQVTM, CDR2 ANQGSEA. In nucleotides, the CDR3 is TGCAGCGTGACCGGGGGACAGAAGACCGGGGAGCTGTTTTTT. Translation: CSVTGGQKTGELFF.

The chain recombines TRBV7-9 with TRBJ2-7; 11 bases are a match to TRBD1. The trim removed 0 bases at V and 4 bases at J, leaving 5 bases unmatched. CDR3 length: 16 amino acids. Germline V gene sequence: CDR1 SEHNR, CDR2 FQNEAQ (reference sequence). The CDR3 nucleotides read TGTGCCAGCAGCTTAGCAAGGACAGGGGGCAGATACGAGCAGTACTTC. As protein: CASSLARTGGRYEQYF.

The genes are TRBV4-3 and TRBJ1-2; 10 nucleotides align to TRBD1. The trim removed 2 bases at V and 5 bases at J, leaving 2 bases unmatched. The CDR3 spans 14 residues. CDR1 and CDR2 (germline): LGHNA, YSLEER. CDR3 sequence: CASSQPGQGYGYTF. CDR3 bases: TGCGCCAGCAGCCAACCGGGACAGGGGTATGGCTACACCTTC.

The chain uses TRBV9 and TRBJ2-5; weak D call: TRBD1 (5 bases). Per germline, CDR1 SGDLS and CDR2 YYNGEE. V was trimmed by 0 bases and J by 2 bases, leaving 11 bases between them. The CDR3 runs to 15 residues. This CDR3 is CASSVERGVQETQYF. CDR3 bases: TGTGCCAGCAGCGTAGAAAGGGGCGTACAAGAGACCCAGTACTTC.

This rearrangement joins TRBV4-1 to TRBJ1-3; 11 bases match TRBD1. V shed 0 bases, J shed 2 bases, and the junction held 3 bases outside the gene matches. The CDR3 is 17 residues long. Germline-derived CDR1 and CDR2 are MGHRA and YSYEKL. The CDR3 spells CASSQDGGQGAGNTIYF. CDR3 DNA sequence: TGCGCCAGCAGCCAAGATGGGGGACAGGGGGCTGGAAACACCATATATTTT.

This chain links TRBV6-1 with TRBJ1-1, with D possibly being TRBD1 (6 bases). The CDR3 is 15 residues long. Germline assignment: CDR1 MNHNS and CDR2 SASEGT. Trimming left V 1 base short and J 0 bases short, with 9 bases between. The CDR3 DNA reads as TGTGCCAGCAGTGAAGACAGGGCCATGAACACTGAAGCTTTCTTT. Translated: CASSEDRAMNTEAFF.